Listed here are 9 T cell receptor beta chains from one sample, sequenced in a study of OX40 agonist ivuxolimab in advanced cancers. Produced via immunoSEQ multiplex PCR; TCRdb's table is partial and in-frame only. The table lists roughly 56,000 clones, around 82% of them singletons. The input for sequencing was CD4+ or CD8+ T cells sorted from blood, taken in a trial of the OX40 agonist ivuxolimab. Receptors originate from an adult with an advanced solid tumor such as melanoma, head and neck, liver or kidney cancer.

V gene TRBV2 combines with J gene TRBJ1-2; possibly TRBD1 for D (6 bases). The CDR3 sequence is 13 residues long. Trimming took 6 bases from V and 4 from J, leaving 12 bases between them. Germline CDR1 SNHLY, CDR2 FYNNEI. CDR3 protein: CASRRGGAYGYTF. CDR3 in DNA: TGTGCCAGCAGAAGAGGGGGTGCCTATGGCTACACCTTC.

In this sample, this clone turned up a few times. The chain joins TRBV7-2 to TRBJ1-4; D is undetermined. V gave up 1 base and J gave up 8 bases, with 11 bases separating them. Germline CDR1 is SGHTA and CDR2 is FQGNSA. The CDR3 is 14 amino acids. The CDR3 nucleotides are TGTGCCAGCAGCTTAGGCCTACGCCGGGAAAAACTGTTTTTT. Translation: CASSLGLRREKLFF.

The rearrangement links TRBV7-2 to TRBJ1-2, with 12 bases lining up with TRBD1. CDR1 is SGHTA, CDR2 FQGNSA, per germline. The V segment lost 3 bases and the J segment 4 bases; nucleotides outside the gene matches: 3. CDR3 length: 15 amino acids. The CDR3 bases are TGTGCCAGCAGCTTCGGGACAGGGGGCAGCTATGGCTACACCTTC. This codes for CASSFGTGGSYGYTF. The whole variable domain, filled in from reference TRBV7-2 and TRBJ1-2, reads GAGVSQSPSNKVTEKGKDVELRCDPISGHTALYWYRQSLGQGLEFLIYFQGNSAPDKSGLPSDRFSAERTGGSVSTLTIQRTQQEDSAVYLCASSFGTGGSYGYTFGSGTRLTVV.

The V and J genes are TRBV7-2 and TRBJ2-3, with D unclear. CDR3 length: 12 residues. V was pared by 8 bases and J by 1 base, with 7 bases between. Per germline, CDR1 SGHTA and CDR2 FQGNSA. The CDR3 DNA reads as TGTGCCAGCGAAACAGGCACAGATACGCAGTATTTT. Translating gives CASETGTDTQYF. The variable domain in full, with the rest retrieved from reference TRBV7-2 and TRBJ2-3, is GAGVSQSPSNKVTEKGKDVELRCDPISGHTALYWYRQSLGQGLEFLIYFQGNSAPDKSGLPSDRFSAERTGGSVSTLTIQRTQQEDSAVYLCASETGTDTQYFGPGTRLTVL.

The chain uses TRBV27 and TRBJ1-1; D might be TRBD1 (5 bases). CDR3 length: 13 amino acids. The germline V gene has CDR1 MNHEY and CDR2 SMNVEV (reference sequence). Trimming removed 7 bases at V and 7 bases at J, with 16 bases between. The CDR3 here is CASTEGVPGEAFF. In nucleotides, the CDR3 is TGTGCCAGCACGGAAGGGGTCCCTGGTGAAGCTTTCTTT.

Remarks on this clone: One junction end does not reproduce the germline sequence, and a read error may be involved. The CDR3 here is CAWSGSGGSPRAF. The CDR3, as DNA: TGTGCCTGGAGTGGCTCAGGGGGCTCGCCCCGCGCCTTC. The V gene is TRBV30, the J gene TRBJ1-2; 8 bases match TRBD1. CDR1 and CDR2 from the germline V gene are GTSNPN and SVGIG (reference sequence). The CDR3 sequence is 13 residues long.

This chain links TRBV19 with TRBJ2-3, with TRBD2 matching 7 bases. This CDR3 comprises 15 residues. With V trimmed by 1 base and J by 2 bases, 3 bases remained unmatched. The germline V gene has CDR1 LNHDA and CDR2 SQIVND (reference sequence). The CDR3 sequence: CASSIGEGVTDTQYF. In nucleotides, the CDR3 is TGTGCCAGTAGTATAGGGGAGGGAGTCACAGATACGCAGTATTTT.

The chain employs TRBV12-5 and TRBJ1-2; D is unclear. Germline lookup yields CDR1 LGHNT and CDR2 FRNRAP. This CDR3 is 13 amino acids long. Trimming took off 1 base at V and 4 bases at J, with 7 bases between the two ends. The CDR3 coding sequence is TGTGCTAGTGGTTTGGACGACCTCTATGGCTACACCTTC. Translation: CASGLDDLYGYTF. The entire variable domain, with the rest obtained from reference TRBV12-5 and TRBJ1-2, is as follows: DARVTQTPRHKVTEMGQEVTMRCQPILGHNTVFWYRQTMMQGLELLAYFRNRAPLDDSGMPKDRFSAEMPDATLATLKIQPSEPRDSAVYFCASGLDDLYGYTFGSGTRLTVV.

This chain connects TRBV27 to TRBJ2-3, with D unresolved. This CDR3 contains 14 residues. The V end lost 0 bases, the J end lost 4 bases, and 8 bases lay between the germline ends. Per germline, CDR1 MNHEY and CDR2 SMNVEV (reference sequence). The CDR3, as DNA: TGTGCCAGCAGTTTATCAATATGGTCAGATACGCAGTATTTT. Translation: CASSLSIWSDTQYF.